These 10 T cell receptor beta chains share one sample of origin, sequenced in a study of shared T cell receptors in the human thymus. Some clones are missing from TCRdb's copy, which holds only in-frame ones; the method was immunoSEQ multiplex PCR. This sample yields more than 550,000 clones, of which approximately 85% are seen a single time; more than 0.008% belongs to the top ten. These same records also appear under a second study, on human thymus T cells.

Sequencing was carried out using thymocytes. The receptor source for this set is a girl under three years old with a congenital heart defect.

This clone was found a few times. The junction does not match germline at one end; this may be a read error. Other nucleotide sequences from this sample produce the same CDR3. The chain joins TRBV28 to TRBJ1-6; tentatively, D is TRBD1 (5 bases). Germline V CDR1 and CDR2: MDHEN, SYDVKM. The CDR3 runs 15 residues. The CDR3 bases are TGTGCCAGCAATCTTTGGGGGGAGCGGAATTCCCCCCTCCACTTT. Its protein product is CASNLWGERNSPLHF.

The rearrangement uses TRBV19 and TRBJ1-2; no definite D call. The ends were cut back, 7 bases at V and 5 bases at J, with 11 bases in the middle. This CDR3 has 12 amino acids. Per germline, CDR1 LNHDA and CDR2 SQIVND (reference sequence). Here the CDR3 DNA reads TGTGCCAGTACCCATGGAGGGTATGGCTACACCTTC. The encoded protein is CASTHGGYGYTF.

The rearrangement uses TRBV5-1 and TRBJ1-1; D is possibly TRBD1 (6 bases). This CDR3 is built from 17 residues. Germline CDR1 reads SGHRS; CDR2 reads YFSETQ. V was clipped by 3 bases and J by 3 bases, with 21 bases between them. CDR3 amino acids: CASSSEGGGMEDTEAFF. The CDR3 DNA follows: TGCGCCAGCAGCTCGGAGGGGGGAGGGATGGAGGACACTGAAGCTTTCTTT.

The gene calls are TRBV7-8 and TRBJ1-1, with TRBD1 as a possible D gene (6 bases). This CDR3 comprises 16 residues. CDR1 is SGHVS, CDR2 FQNEAQ, per germline. Trimming cost V 0 bases and J 7 bases, with 18 bases left between them. Here the CDR3 DNA reads TGTGCCAGCAGCTTAGCCGGGGGGCAGGTGGGGGGTGAAGCTTTCTTT. The encoded protein is CASSLAGGQVGGEAFF. Looking up the rest from reference TRBV7-8 and TRBJ1-1 gives the full variable domain: GAGVSQSPRYKVAKRGQDVALRCDPISGHVSLFWYQQALGQGPEFLTYFQNEAQLDKSGLPSDRFFAERPEGSVSTLKIQRTQQEDSAVYLCASSLAGGQVGGEAFFGQGTRLTVV.

This chain connects TRBV15 to TRBJ2-1; no definite D call. Germline values: CDR1 LNHNV, CDR2 YYDKDF (reference sequence). The length of the CDR3 is 12 residues. Trimming shortened V by 1 base and J by 7 bases, and 5 bases separated the two germline ends. CDR3 coding DNA: TGTGCCACCAGCAGAGGCCAGAATGAGCAGTTCTTC. Its protein product is CATSRGQNEQFF.

J is TRBJ2-3 and V is TRBV4-2, with 7 nucleotides matching TRBD1. The junction had 27 bases not matched to a gene; V was cut back by 8 bases and J by 1 base. The CDR3 is made up of 21 amino acids. Germline loops: CDR1 LGHNA, CDR2 YNFKEQ. Here the CDR3 reads CASCPIQQSMGQLPGTDTQYF. CDR3 bases: TGTGCCAGCTGCCCTATTCAACAAAGCATGGGACAGCTTCCTGGCACAGATACGCAGTATTTT.

The chain combines TRBV7-9 with TRBJ1-4, with 9 bases aligning to TRBD1. This CDR3 has 15 amino acids. V gave up 6 bases and J gave up 8 bases; unmatched junction bases: 10. The V gene's germline CDR1 is SEHNR and CDR2 FQNEAQ (reference sequence). CDR3 coding DNA: TGTGCCAGCAGTCATATCGGGACAGGGAAGGAAAAACTGTTTTTT. Translating it yields CASSHIGTGKEKLFF. The full variable domain, with the rest looked up from reference TRBV7-9 and TRBJ1-4, is DTGVSQNPRHKITKRGQNVTFRCDPISEHNRLYWYRQTLGQGPEFLTYFQNEAQLEKSRLLSDRFSAERPKGSFSTLEIQRTEQGDSAMYLCASSHIGTGKEKLFFGSGTQLSVL.

This chain links TRBV4-1 with TRBJ1-5; D remains unclear. Germline V gives CDR1 MGHRA, CDR2 YSYEKL. V was cut by 0 bases and J by 7 bases, with 22 bases left in between. CDR3 length: 18 amino acids. The CDR3, as DNA: TGCGCCAGCAGCCAAGACTGCGAGGAAGGAGGTCGGGTGCAGCCCCAGCATTTT. This sequence encodes CASSQDCEEGGRVQPQHF.

This chain connects TRBV7-2 to TRBJ2-3; TRBD2 matches at 7 bases. Germline assignment: CDR1 SGHTA and CDR2 FQGNSA. There are 16 residues in the CDR3. After removal of 5 bases from V and 0 bases from J, the junction contained 8 bases not matched to a gene. The CDR3 reads CASSPVSGASTDTQYF. The DNA for the CDR3 is TGTGCCAGCAGCCCCGTCAGCGGGGCTAGCACAGATACGCAGTATTTT.

The chain recombines TRBV2 with TRBJ2-7, with 7 positions matching TRBD1. The J segment lost 1 base and the V segment lost 5 bases, leaving 8 bases of the junction unmatched. The CDR3 covers 15 residues. Germline CDR1 and CDR2: SNHLY and FYNNEI. The CDR3 spells CASSYQMDRSYEQYF. The CDR3 bases are TGTGCCAGCAGTTACCAGATGGACAGGTCCTACGAGCAGTACTTC.